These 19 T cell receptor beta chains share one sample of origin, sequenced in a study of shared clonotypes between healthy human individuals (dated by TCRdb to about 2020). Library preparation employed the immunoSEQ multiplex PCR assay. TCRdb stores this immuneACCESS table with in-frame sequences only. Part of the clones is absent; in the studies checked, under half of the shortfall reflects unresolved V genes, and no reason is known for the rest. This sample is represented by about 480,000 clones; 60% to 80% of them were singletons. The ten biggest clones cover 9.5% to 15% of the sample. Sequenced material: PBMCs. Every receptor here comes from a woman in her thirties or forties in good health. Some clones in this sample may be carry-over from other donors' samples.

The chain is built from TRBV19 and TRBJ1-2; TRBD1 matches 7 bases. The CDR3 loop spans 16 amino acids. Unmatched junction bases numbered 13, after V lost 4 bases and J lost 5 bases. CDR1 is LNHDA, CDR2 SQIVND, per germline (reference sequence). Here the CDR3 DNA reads TGTGCCAGTAGTAGGAGCGGCGACGGGACAGTATATGGCTACACCTTC. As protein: CASSRSGDGTVYGYTF.

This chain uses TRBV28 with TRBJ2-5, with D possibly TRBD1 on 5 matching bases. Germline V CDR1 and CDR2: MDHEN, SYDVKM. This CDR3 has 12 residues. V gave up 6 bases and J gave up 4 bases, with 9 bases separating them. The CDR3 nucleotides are TGTGCCAGCAGCCCAAGGGGAGAGACCCAGTACTTC. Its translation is CASSPRGETQYF.

This chain's CDR3 is CASSSALARNTGELFF. Here the CDR3 DNA reads TGTGCCAGCAGCTCAGCACTAGCGAGAAACACCGGGGAGCTGTTTTTT. This chain uses TRBV7-2 with TRBJ2-2; 7 bases fit TRBD2. Looked up from germline, CDR1 is SGHTA and CDR2 is FQGNSA. The CDR3 has 16 amino acids. V shed 4 bases and J 2 bases; nucleotides not matched to a gene: 7.

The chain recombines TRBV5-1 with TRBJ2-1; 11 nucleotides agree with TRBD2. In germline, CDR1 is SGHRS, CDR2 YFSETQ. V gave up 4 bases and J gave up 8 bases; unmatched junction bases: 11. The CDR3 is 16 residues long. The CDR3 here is CASSIQGTSGVDEQFF. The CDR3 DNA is TGCGCCAGCAGCATCCAGGGGACTAGCGGAGTGGATGAGCAGTTCTTC.

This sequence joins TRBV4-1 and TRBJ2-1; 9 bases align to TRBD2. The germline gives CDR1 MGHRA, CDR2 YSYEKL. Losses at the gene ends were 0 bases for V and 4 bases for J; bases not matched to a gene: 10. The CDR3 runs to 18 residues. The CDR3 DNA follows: TGCGCCAGCAGCCAAGATCGCGGGCGTCTAGCGGGATACAATGAGCAGTTCTTC. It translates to CASSQDRGRLAGYNEQFF.

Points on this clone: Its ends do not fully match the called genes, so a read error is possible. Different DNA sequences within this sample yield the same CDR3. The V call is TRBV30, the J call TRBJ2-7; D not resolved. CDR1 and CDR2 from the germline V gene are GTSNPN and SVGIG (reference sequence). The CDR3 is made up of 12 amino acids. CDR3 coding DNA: TGTGCCTGGAGTTCCCCCTTCTACGAGCAATACTTC. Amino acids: CAWSSPFYEQYF.

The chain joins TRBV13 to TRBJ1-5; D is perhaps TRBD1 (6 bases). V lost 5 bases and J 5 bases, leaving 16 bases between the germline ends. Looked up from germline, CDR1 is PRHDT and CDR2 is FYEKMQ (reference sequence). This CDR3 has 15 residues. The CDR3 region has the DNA TGTGCCAGCAGCCAAGATGAGGGGGGCCATCAGCCCCAGCATTTT. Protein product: CASSQDEGGHQPQHF.

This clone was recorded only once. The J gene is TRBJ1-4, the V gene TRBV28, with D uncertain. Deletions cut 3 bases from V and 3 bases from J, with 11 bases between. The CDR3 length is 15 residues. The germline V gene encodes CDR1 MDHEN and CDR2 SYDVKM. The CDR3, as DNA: TGTGCCAGCAGTTTTTCCGGGTCAGCTAATGAAAAACTGTTTTTT. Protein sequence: CASSFSGSANEKLFF.

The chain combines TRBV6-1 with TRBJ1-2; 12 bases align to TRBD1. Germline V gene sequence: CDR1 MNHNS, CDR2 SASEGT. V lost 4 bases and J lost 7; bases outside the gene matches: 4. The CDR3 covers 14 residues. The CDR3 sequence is CASSVGDRGPGYTF. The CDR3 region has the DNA TGTGCCAGCAGTGTTGGGGACAGGGGGCCTGGCTACACCTTC.

As DNA, the CDR3 is TGTGCCAGTAGTCAGCCCCGGGGGACAGGGGGCGCTTCTGGAGAGACCCAGTACTTC. Protein sequence: CASSQPRGTGGASGETQYF. The chain joins TRBV19 to TRBJ2-5; 12 nucleotides match TRBD1. Per the germline V gene, CDR1 is LNHDA and CDR2 is SQIVND (reference sequence). The V segment lost 5 bases and the J segment 4 bases; nucleotides outside the gene matches: 17. The CDR3 contains 19 residues.

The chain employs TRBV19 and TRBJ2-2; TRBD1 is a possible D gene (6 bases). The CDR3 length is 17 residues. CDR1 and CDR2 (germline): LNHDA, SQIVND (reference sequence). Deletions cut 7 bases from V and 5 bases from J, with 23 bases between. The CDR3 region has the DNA TGTGCCAGTAATCAGGGGTGGAGCGGTAGGCGAACCGGGGAGCTGTTTTTT. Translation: CASNQGWSGRRTGELFF.

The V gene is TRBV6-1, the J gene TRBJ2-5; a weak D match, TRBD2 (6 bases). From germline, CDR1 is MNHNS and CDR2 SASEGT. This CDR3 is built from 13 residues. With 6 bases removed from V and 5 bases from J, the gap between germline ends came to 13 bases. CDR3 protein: CASSLTRAETQYF. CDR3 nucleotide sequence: TGTGCCAGCAGCCTGACTAGAGCGGAGACCCAGTACTTC.

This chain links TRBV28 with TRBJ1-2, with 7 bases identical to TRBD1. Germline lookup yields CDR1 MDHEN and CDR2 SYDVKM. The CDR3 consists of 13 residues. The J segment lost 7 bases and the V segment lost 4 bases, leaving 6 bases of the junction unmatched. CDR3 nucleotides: TGTGCCAGCAGTTATGACAGGGATATTGGCTACACCTTC. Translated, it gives CASSYDRDIGYTF.

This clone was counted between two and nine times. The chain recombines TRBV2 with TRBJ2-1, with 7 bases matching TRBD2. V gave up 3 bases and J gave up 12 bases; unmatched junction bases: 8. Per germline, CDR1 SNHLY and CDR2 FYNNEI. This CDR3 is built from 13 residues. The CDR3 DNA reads TGTGCCAGCAGTGAGACGTGGGGGGGAGTGCAGTTCTTC. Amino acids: CASSETWGGVQFF. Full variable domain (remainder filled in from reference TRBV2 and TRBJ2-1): EPEVTQTPSHQVTQMGQEVILRCVPISNHLYFYWYRQILGQKVEFLVSFYNNEISEKSEIFDDQFSVERPDGSNFTLKIRSTKLEDSAMYFCASSETWGGVQFFGPGTRLTVL.

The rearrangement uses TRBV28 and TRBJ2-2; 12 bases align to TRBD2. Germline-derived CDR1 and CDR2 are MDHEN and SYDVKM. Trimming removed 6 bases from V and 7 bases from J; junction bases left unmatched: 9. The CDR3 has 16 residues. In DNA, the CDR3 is TGTGCCAGCAGCGGGGCGAGGGGACTAGCGGGCGGGGAGCTGTTTTTT. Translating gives CASSGARGLAGGELFF.

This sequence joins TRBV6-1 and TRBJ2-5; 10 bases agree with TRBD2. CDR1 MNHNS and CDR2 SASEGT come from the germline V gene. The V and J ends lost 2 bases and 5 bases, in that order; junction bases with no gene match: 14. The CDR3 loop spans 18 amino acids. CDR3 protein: CASSEIGILAGGGETQYF. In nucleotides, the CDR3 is TGTGCCAGCAGTGAAATCGGTATATTAGCGGGAGGTGGGGAGACCCAGTACTTC.

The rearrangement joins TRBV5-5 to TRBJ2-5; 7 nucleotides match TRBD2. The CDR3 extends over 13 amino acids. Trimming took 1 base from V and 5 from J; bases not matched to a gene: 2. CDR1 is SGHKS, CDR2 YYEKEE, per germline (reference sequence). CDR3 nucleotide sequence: TGTGCCAGCAGCTTGTTTAGCGGGGAGACCCAGTACTTC. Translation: CASSLFSGETQYF.

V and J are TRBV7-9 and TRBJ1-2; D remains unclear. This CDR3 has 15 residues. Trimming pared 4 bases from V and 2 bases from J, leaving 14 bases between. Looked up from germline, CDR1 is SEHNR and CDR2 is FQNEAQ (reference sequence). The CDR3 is CASSSRPGANYGYTF. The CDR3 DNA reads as TGTGCCAGCAGCTCGCGACCGGGAGCCAACTATGGCTACACCTTC.

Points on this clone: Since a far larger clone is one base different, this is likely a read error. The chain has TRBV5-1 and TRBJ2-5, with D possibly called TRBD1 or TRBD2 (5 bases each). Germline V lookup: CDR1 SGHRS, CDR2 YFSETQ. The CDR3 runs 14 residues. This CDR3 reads CVSRMGPYQETQYF. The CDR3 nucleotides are TGCGTCAGCAGGATGGGACCGTACCAAGAGACCCAGTACTTC.